The T cell receptor beta chain under discussion was sequenced for a study of response to subunit inactivated influenza vaccine. Per germline, CDR1 SNHLY and CDR2 FYNNEI. With 3 bases removed from V and 3 bases from J, the gap between germline ends came to 12 bases. The CDR3 has 15 residues. Each CDR3 protein is one row after TCRdb ran MiXCR on the RT-PCR reads. The sample consists of about 570,000 distinct CDR3 sequences, 11% of them appearing once. The same data also went into a second study, on T cells expressing NK-cell markers. As reported in that work: Beta-chain TCR cDNA was generated via 5'RACE template switching with UMIs. CD3+CD56+NKG2C+, CD3+CD56+NKG2C- and CD3+CD56-NKG2C+ T cells, once sorted, supplied the TCR beta repertoires. Six of the donors carried dominant NKG2C+ clonotypes that took up about 1.0-7.0% of their CD8+ T cells. Dominance of the CD3+CD56-NKG2C+ fraction by these clonotypes also held in several donors. There remained a lack of clarity about HCMV specificity of expanded NKG2C+ T cell clones.

Sequenced material: PBMCs from blood, taken on the day of vaccination. J is TRBJ2-1 and V is TRBV2, with D hard to call. The TCR was taken from a middle-aged man who received an inactivated influenza vaccine. CDR3 residues: CASSDLVDDYNEQFF. The CDR3, as DNA: TGTGCCAGCAGTGATCTGGTGGACGACTACAATGAGCAGTTCTTC.